This is a list of T cell receptor beta chains from one sample in a study of cytomegalovirus exposure and HLA in healthy donors. Profiling relied on immunoSEQ multiplex PCR, and the TCRdb table lists in-frame clones only, not all of them. This sample carries approximately 150,000 clones, 87% of them seen once, and the ten largest clones take 0.7% to 1%. The source material was PBMCs. The receptor set was obtained from a woman aged 25 to 39 in good health and CMV-seronegative. CDR3s include the opening cysteine and the closing phenylalanine or tryptophan.

cdr3_aa	v_call	j_call
CASNRGRGTGELFF	TRBV10-1	TRBJ2-2
CASSEAALGGNEQFF	TRBV2	TRBJ2-1
CARSRAGKNEQFF	TRBV5-3	TRBJ2-1
CASSSYRDRGANTEAFF	TRBV5-1	TRBJ1-1
CASGLVPREQYF	TRBV12-5	TRBJ2-7
CAWRYRDRGIGNTIYF	TRBV30	TRBJ1-3
CASSLVWSEGAQYF	TRBV5-5	TRBJ2-5
CASTPTSGQETQYF	TRBV5-1	TRBJ2-5
CSVGGQGGYEQFF	TRBV29-1	TRBJ2-1
CSVGEQGITYEQYF	TRBV29-1	TRBJ2-7
CASGRQGGYEQYF	TRBV27	TRBJ2-7
CASSLDLSGYFEAFF	TRBV11-2	TRBJ1-1
CSTAGLNTEAFF	TRBV29-1	TRBJ1-1
CASSPTTGRHEQYF	TRBV7-6	NA
CASSLLDEKLFF	TRBV7-8	TRBJ1-4
CSGRWSGEFASGNTIYF	TRBV29-1	TRBJ1-3
CASSYTSGSGTGELFF	TRBV5-1	TRBJ2-2
CASSQGDRAGNTEAFF	TRBV4-1	TRBJ1-1
CASSLSFSGGEEKLFF	TRBV28	TRBJ1-4
CASSYGLAGRRDTQYF	TRBV6-5	TRBJ2-3
CASSRGTVQETQYF	TRBV7-8	TRBJ2-5
CASSPYRTGAGNTIYF	TRBV18	TRBJ1-3
CASGLEGHRGEQYF	TRBV12-5	TRBJ2-7
CASSWTSGGYEQYF	TRBV7-3	TRBJ2-7
CAWSVSGLAQPQHF	TRBV30	TRBJ1-5
CATWTGQREAFF	TRBV10-3	TRBJ1-1
CASSKDNLFHGEAFF	TRBV14	TRBJ1-1
CASGPQGSYDGYTF	TRBV12-5	TRBJ1-2
CSSSTQQGGGNEKLFF	TRBV7-9	TRBJ1-4
CASSQGAGGGPLEAFF	TRBV4-3	TRBJ1-1
CASREIPGETQYF	TRBV6-5	TRBJ2-5
CASSQGTGRANTEAFF	TRBV4-1	TRBJ1-1
CASSQVQGARNTEAFF	TRBV14	TRBJ1-1
CASSAEGTGGTDTQYF	TRBV9	TRBJ2-3
CASSIPGQNYEQYF	TRBV28	TRBJ2-7
CASSQVGGRDTDTQYF	TRBV4-2	TRBJ2-3
CASSLGTGSTEAFF	TRBV5-5	TRBJ1-1
CASKRQGQETQYF	TRBV6-5	TRBJ2-5
CASRETGAYEQYF	TRBV6-5	NA